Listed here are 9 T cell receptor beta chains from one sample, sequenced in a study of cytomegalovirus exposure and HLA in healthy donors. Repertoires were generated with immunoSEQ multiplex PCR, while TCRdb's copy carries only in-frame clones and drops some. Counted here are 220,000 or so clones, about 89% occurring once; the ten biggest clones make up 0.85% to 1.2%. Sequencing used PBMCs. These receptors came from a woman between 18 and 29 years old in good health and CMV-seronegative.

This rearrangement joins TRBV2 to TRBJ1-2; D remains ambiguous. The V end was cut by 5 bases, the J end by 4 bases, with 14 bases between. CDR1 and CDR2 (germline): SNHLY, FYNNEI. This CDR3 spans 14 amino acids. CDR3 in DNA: TGTGCCAGCAGTAGCAGAGGGCGCCCCTATGGCTACACCTTC. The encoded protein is CASSSRGRPYGYTF.

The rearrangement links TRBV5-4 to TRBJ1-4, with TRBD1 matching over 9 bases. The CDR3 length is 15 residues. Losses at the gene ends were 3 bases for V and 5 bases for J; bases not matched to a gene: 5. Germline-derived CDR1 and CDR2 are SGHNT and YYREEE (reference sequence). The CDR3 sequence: CASSYRDRVNEKLFF. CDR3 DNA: TGTGCCAGCAGCTACCGGGACAGGGTCAATGAAAAACTGTTTTTT. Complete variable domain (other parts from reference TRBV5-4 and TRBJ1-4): ETGVTQSPTHLIKTRGQQVTLRCSSQSGHNTVSWYQQALGQGPQFIFQYYREEENGRGNFPPRFSGLQFPNYSSELNVNALELDDSALYLCASSYRDRVNEKLFFGSGTQLSVL.

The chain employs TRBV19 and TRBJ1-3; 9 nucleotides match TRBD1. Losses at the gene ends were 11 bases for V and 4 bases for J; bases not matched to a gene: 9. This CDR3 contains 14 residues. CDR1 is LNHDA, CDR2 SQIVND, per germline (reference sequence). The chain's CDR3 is CAVGTGLTGNTIYF. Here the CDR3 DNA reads TGTGCCGTGGGGACAGGGCTGACCGGAAACACCATATATTTT.

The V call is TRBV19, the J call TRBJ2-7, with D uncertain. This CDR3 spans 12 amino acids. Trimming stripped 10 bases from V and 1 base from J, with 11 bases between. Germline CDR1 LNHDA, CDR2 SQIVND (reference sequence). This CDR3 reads CATSQNSYEQYF. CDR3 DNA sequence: TGTGCCACCTCACAGAATTCCTACGAGCAGTACTTC.

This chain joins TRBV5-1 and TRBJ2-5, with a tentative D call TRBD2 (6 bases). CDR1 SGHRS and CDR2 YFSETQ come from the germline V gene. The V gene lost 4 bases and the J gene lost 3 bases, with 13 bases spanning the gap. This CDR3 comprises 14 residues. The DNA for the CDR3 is TGCGCCAGCAGCGAGAGTCGGGGGAAAGAGACCCAGTACTTC. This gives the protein CASSESRGKETQYF.

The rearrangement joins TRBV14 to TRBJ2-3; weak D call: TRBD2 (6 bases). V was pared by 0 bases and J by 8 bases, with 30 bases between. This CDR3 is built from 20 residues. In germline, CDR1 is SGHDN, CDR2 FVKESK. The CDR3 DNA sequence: TGTGCCAGCAGCCAAGATCAAGGCGGGATTGGGGCCCTACCAGAGGGTACGCAGTATTTT. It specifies CASSQDQGGIGALPEGTQYF.

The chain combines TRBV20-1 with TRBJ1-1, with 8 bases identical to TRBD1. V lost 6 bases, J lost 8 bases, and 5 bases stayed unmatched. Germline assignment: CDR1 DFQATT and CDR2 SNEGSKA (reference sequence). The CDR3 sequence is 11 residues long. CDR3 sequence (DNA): TGCAGTGCCGCCCGGACAGGGGAAGCTTTCTTT. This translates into CSAARTGEAFF.

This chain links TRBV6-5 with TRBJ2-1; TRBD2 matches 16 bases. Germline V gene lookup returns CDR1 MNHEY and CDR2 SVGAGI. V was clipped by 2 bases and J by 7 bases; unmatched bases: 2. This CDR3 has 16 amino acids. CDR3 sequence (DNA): TGTGCCAGCAGTTACGTGGGACTAGCGGGAGGGAATGAGCAGTTCTTC. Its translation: CASSYVGLAGGNEQFF.

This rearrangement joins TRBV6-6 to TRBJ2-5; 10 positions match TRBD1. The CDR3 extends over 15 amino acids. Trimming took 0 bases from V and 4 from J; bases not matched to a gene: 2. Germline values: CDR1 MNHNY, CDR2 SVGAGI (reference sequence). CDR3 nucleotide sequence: TGTGCCAGCAGTTACTCTTGGGACAGGGGAGAGACCCAGTACTTC. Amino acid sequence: CASSYSWDRGETQYF.